One and the same sample provided the 14 T cell receptor beta chains below, sequenced in a study of blood T cells in healthy people across ages. The authors ran a second PCR of about 6 to 11 cycles using a sample-barcoded 5' primer and a J-beta primer mix. From the 5' RACE reads, TCRdb called clonotypes with MiXCR, one entry per CDR3 protein. The data hold 1.5 million to 2 million distinct CDR3 sequences, with about 28% observed a single time. Sequenced: blood. Source of these receptors: a woman aged 25 to 39 in good health.

This clonotype was counted a few times. This chain uses TRBV7-2 with TRBJ2-5, with D uncertain. Trimming removed 1 base from V and 2 bases from J, with 14 bases in between. The CDR3 has 16 amino acids. CDR1 and CDR2 from the germline V gene are SGHTA and FQGNSA. CDR3 sequence: CASSLGAVGYQETQYF. The CDR3 region has the DNA TGTGCCAGCAGCTTAGGGGCCGTGGGGTATCAAGAGACCCAGTACTTC. The full variable domain, rest sourced from reference TRBV7-2 and TRBJ2-5, is GAGVSQSPSNKVTEKGKDVELRCDPISGHTALYWYRQSLGQGLEFLIYFQGNSAPDKSGLPSDRFSAERTGGSVSTLTIQRTQQEDSAVYLCASSLGAVGYQETQYFGPGTRLLVL.

This clonotype was recorded a few times. The chain links TRBV20-1 to TRBJ2-7, with TRBD1 as a possible D gene (6 bases). The V end lost 0 bases, the J end lost 2 bases, and 8 bases lay between the germline ends. CDR1 is DFQATT, CDR2 SNEGSKA, per germline (reference sequence). The CDR3 consists of 13 residues. CDR3 sequence reads: CSARDGQTYEQYF. CDR3 bases: TGCAGTGCTAGAGATGGACAGACCTACGAGCAGTACTTC.

The CDR3 nucleotides read TGTGCCAGCAGTTATGAGATAGGGACAGCCGCTGAAGCTTTCTTT. This translates into CASSYEIGTAAEAFF. This sequence joins TRBV6-5 and TRBJ1-1; TRBD1 matches 7 bases. Germline V gene sequence: CDR1 MNHEY, CDR2 SVGAGI. Losses at the gene ends were 3 bases for V and 6 bases for J; bases not matched to a gene: 10. This CDR3 region has 15 residues.

Comments on this clonotype: Its ends do not fully match the called genes, so a read error is possible. The V and J genes are TRBV6-6 and TRBJ2-1; 7 bases are shared with TRBD1. The CDR3 spans 15 residues. CDR1 MNHNY and CDR2 SVGAGI come from the germline V gene (reference sequence). The CDR3 sequence is CVSSSSGTADNEQFF. Written as DNA, the CDR3 is TGTGTCAGCAGTTCTTCCGGGACAGCTGACAATGAGCAGTTCTTC.

The V and J genes are TRBV29-1 and TRBJ2-7; unclear D gene. Trimming cost V 2 bases and J 1 base, with 6 bases left between them. This CDR3 spans 12 amino acids. Looked up from germline, CDR1 is SQVTM and CDR2 is ANQGSEA. This CDR3 is CSVESVSYEQYF. Here the CDR3 DNA reads TGCAGCGTTGAATCTGTGTCCTACGAGCAGTACTTC.

This clonotype has only a few counts. The V call is TRBV3-1, the J call TRBJ1-2; D not certain. The CDR3 has 14 amino acids. V dropped 2 bases and J dropped 6 bases, with 13 bases sitting between them. CDR1 LGHDT and CDR2 YNNKEL come from the germline V gene (reference sequence). The CDR3 is CASSQRQREDGYTF. CDR3 in DNA: TGTGCCAGCAGCCAACGTCAGCGAGAGGATGGCTACACCTTC.

V is TRBV29-1 and J is TRBJ1-5; 7 bases align to TRBD1. Germline lookup yields CDR1 SQVTM and CDR2 ANQGSEA. The trim removed 6 bases at V and 4 bases at J, leaving 6 bases unmatched. This CDR3 spans 13 amino acids. As DNA, the CDR3 is TGCAGCGTAGGGGACAGTCGTAATCAGCCCCAGCATTTT. This encodes CSVGDSRNQPQHF. The variable domain in full, with the rest retrieved from reference TRBV29-1 and TRBJ1-5, is SAVISQKPSRDICQRGTSLTIQCQVDSQVTMMFWYRQQPGQSLTLIATANQGSEATYESGFVIDKFPISRPNLTFSTLTVSNMSPEDSSIYLCSVGDSRNQPQHFGDGTRLSIL.

This clonotype came up a few times. The chain is built from TRBV5-5 and TRBJ1-1, with 8 bases matching TRBD1. The CDR3 covers 15 residues. The V gene end was trimmed by 1 base and the J gene end by 5 bases; junction bases not matched to a gene: 7. Germline CDR1 SGHKS, CDR2 YYEKEE (reference sequence). CDR3 region: CASSLRTGLETEAFF. The CDR3 DNA sequence: TGTGCCAGCAGCTTGCGGACAGGGTTAGAAACTGAAGCTTTCTTT.

The chain couples TRBV7-2 to TRBJ1-1; the match to TRBD1 covers 10 bases. V was clipped by 3 bases and J by 6 bases; unmatched bases: 4. Per germline, CDR1 SGHTA and CDR2 FQGNSA. The CDR3 totals 14 residues. The CDR3 bases are TGTGCCAGCAGCTTGGGACAGGGGTTTCCTGAAGCTTTCTTT. This encodes CASSLGQGFPEAFF.

This clonotype was picked up a small number of times. The chain couples TRBV11-2 to TRBJ2-1; possible D gene TRBD1, 5 bases. This CDR3 is 17 amino acids long. Germline CDR1 reads SGHAT; CDR2 reads FQNNGV. With 2 bases removed from V and 4 bases from J, the gap between germline ends came to 18 bases. CDR3 region: CASSLSLSEGAYNEQFF. The CDR3 DNA sequence: TGTGCCAGCAGCTTATCCCTCAGTGAAGGGGCTTACAATGAGCAGTTCTTC.

The rearrangement links TRBV18 to TRBJ2-7; TRBD1 agrees at 10 bases. Near its end, the DNA agrees better with TRBJ2-5, so the J call may be wrong. Germline CDR1 is KGHSH and CDR2 is LQKENI. The CDR3 has 17 amino acids. The CDR3 region is CASSPPRGQGRVETQYF. The CDR3 nucleotides are TGTGCCAGCTCACCACCCAGGGGACAGGGGAGGGTGGAGACCCAGTACTTC.

This clonotype was detected many times. This sequence joins TRBV20-1 and TRBJ2-7; possibly TRBD2 for D (5 bases). Trimming removed 2 bases from V and 2 bases from J, with 10 bases in between. In germline, CDR1 is DFQATT, CDR2 SNEGSKA (reference sequence). The CDR3 sequence is 13 residues long. CDR3 protein: CSARSLGTYEQYF. The DNA of the CDR3 is TGCAGTGCTAGATCGCTCGGGACCTACGAGCAGTACTTC.

This clonotype was counted only a few times. This sequence joins TRBV6-2 or TRBV6-3 and TRBJ2-5, with TRBD2 identical over 7 bases. V was clipped by 2 bases and J by 4 bases; unmatched bases: 4. The germline V gene has CDR1 MNHEY and CDR2 SVGEGT. The CDR3 is 14 amino acids. The CDR3 DNA reads as TGTGCCAGCAGTTACCTCGGCGGGGGAGAGACCCAGTACTTC. Amino acids: CASSYLGGGETQYF.

This clonotype was observed many times. The chain employs TRBV5-1 and TRBJ2-4; TRBD1 might be the D (6 bases). With 4 bases removed from V and 5 bases from J, the gap between germline ends came to 16 bases. The germline V gene has CDR1 SGHRS and CDR2 YFSETQ. The CDR3 is 15 residues long. The CDR3 reads CASSPLRTAENIQYF. For the CDR3, the DNA is TGCGCCAGCAGCCCCCTCCGGACAGCAGAAAACATTCAGTACTTC.